This T cell receptor (beta chain) was obtained from a study of cytomegalovirus exposure and HLA in healthy donors. In the study overall: Genotyping showed 70% to 90% of 398 donors falling in the Caucasian-associated ancestry cluster.

This clone came up once. 13 Jbeta primers and 60 Vbeta primers were used for the PCR. The data were produced by immunoSEQ multiplex PCR, yet TCRdb's version contains in-frame clones alone and is incomplete. The table shows about 160,000 clones, with around 72% occurring only once. This CDR3 is 12 amino acids long. Germline-derived CDR1 and CDR2 are LNHNV and YYDKDF (reference sequence). V was cut by 1 base and J by 7 bases, with 7 bases left in between. The sequenced sample consisted of PBMCs. The V gene is TRBV15, the J gene TRBJ1-1, with D unresolved. The sequence came from a female donor in good health and CMV-seronegative. In nucleotides, the CDR3 is TGTGCCACCAGCAGAGCGTCCGGTGAAGCTTTCTTT. As protein: CATSRASGEAFF. Variable domain in full (rest from reference TRBV15 and TRBJ1-1): DAMVIQNPRYQVTQFGKPVTLSCSQTLNHNVMYWYQQKSSQAPKLLFHYYDKDFNNEADTPDNFQSRRPNTSFCFLDIRSPGLGDTAMYLCATSRASGEAFFGQGTRLTVV.